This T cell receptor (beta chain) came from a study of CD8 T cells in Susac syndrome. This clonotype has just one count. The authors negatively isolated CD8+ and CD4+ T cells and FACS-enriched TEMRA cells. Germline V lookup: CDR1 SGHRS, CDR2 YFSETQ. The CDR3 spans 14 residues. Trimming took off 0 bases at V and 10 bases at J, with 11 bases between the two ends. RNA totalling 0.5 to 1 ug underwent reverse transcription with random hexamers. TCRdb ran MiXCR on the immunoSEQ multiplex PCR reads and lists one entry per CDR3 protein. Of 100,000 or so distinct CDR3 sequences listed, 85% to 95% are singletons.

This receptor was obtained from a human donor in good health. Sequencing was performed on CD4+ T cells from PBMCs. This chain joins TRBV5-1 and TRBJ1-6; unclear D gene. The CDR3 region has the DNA TGCGCCAGCAGCTTGGTAGGCCGGGGATCACCCCTCCACTTT. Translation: CASSLVGRGSPLHF.